This passage covers 26 T cell receptor beta chains from one sample sequenced in a study of T cells in Graves' hyperthyroidism and ophthalmopathy. RNA transcripts gave rise to amplified TCR beta CDR3 regions. First-round RT-PCR targeting the TCR CDR3 was performed with the HTBI primer set. TCRdb re-derived calls from the multiplex PCR reads in MiXCR, one entry per CDR3 protein. The data show approximately 270,000 distinct CDR3 sequences, with about 14% seen just once and about 14% held by the top ten. Input material: blood. Receptor source: a woman aged 40 to 55 with Graves' hyperthyroidism that later progressed to Graves' ophthalmopathy.

Many counts were recorded for this clonotype. J is TRBJ2-2 and V is TRBV6-1, with D possibly called TRBD1 or TRBD2 (7 bases each). The germline V and J ends were trimmed by 4 bases and 5 bases, with 14 bases remaining between them. CDR1 is MNHNS and CDR2 is SASEGT in the germline V gene. CDR3 length: 15 amino acids. CDR3 residues: CASSVQGGGTGELFF. In nucleotides, the CDR3 is TGTGCCAGCAGTGTGCAGGGGGGAGGGACCGGGGAGCTGTTTTTT.

This clonotype was detected many times. The rearrangement uses TRBV7-9 and TRBJ2-3, with TRBD2 identical over 9 bases. The CDR3 totals 17 residues. CDR1 and CDR2 (germline): SEHNR, FQNEAQ (reference sequence). V lost 5 bases, J lost 2 bases, and 11 bases stayed unmatched. CDR3 sequence (DNA): TGTGCCAGCAGCCCACTAAGCCTAGCGGGATACACAGATACGCAGTATTTT. Protein sequence: CASSPLSLAGYTDTQYF.

In this sample, this clonotype turned up many times. This chain uses TRBV11-2 with TRBJ2-3; no clear D gene. V was clipped by 4 bases and J by 1 base, with 27 bases between them. Germline CDR1 SGHAT, CDR2 FQNNGV. This CDR3 comprises 20 residues. CDR3 protein: CASSWPEVQSFPRGTDTQYF. CDR3 DNA: TGTGCCAGCAGCTGGCCCGAGGTCCAGTCCTTTCCTCGTGGCACAGATACGCAGTATTTT.

The V gene is TRBV20-1, the J gene TRBJ1-6; no firm D call. Per the germline V gene, CDR1 is DFQATT and CDR2 is SNEGSKA (reference sequence). This CDR3 contains 11 residues. Here the CDR3 reads CTTGSNSPLHF. The DNA for the CDR3 is TGCACGACCGGGAGCAATTCACCCCTCCACTTT.

This clonotype was observed many times. This chain connects TRBV7-3 to TRBJ2-5; no firm D call. The CDR3 consists of 13 residues. Looked up from germline, CDR1 is SGHTA and CDR2 is FQGTGA. V lost 2 bases, J lost 5 bases, and 9 bases lay in between. The CDR3 bases are TGTGCCAGCAGCTTAGATCAGGAGGAGACCCAGTACTTC. Encoded protein: CASSLDQEETQYF.

In its sample, this clonotype was seen many times. This sequence joins TRBV30 and TRBJ2-2, with 8 bases identical to TRBD2. Germline-derived CDR1 and CDR2 are GTSNPN and SVGIG (reference sequence). V was clipped by 3 bases and J by 5 bases; unmatched bases: 8. CDR3 length equals 15 residues. In DNA form, the CDR3 reads TGTGCCTGGAGGACAGCGGGAGCTAAAACCGGGGAGCTGTTTTTT. Translated: CAWRTAGAKTGELFF.

This clonotype has just a few counts. The genes are TRBV20-1 and TRBJ2-1, with D unresolved. The CDR3 has 13 residues. Germline V gene data show CDR1 as DFQATT and CDR2 as SNEGSKA (reference sequence). The V end lost 6 bases, the J end lost 2 bases, and 11 bases lay between the germline ends. The chain's CDR3 is CSATRVTYNEQFF. DNA of the CDR3: TGCAGTGCAACCCGCGTGACCTACAATGAGCAGTTCTTC.

The rearrangement uses TRBV7-3 and TRBJ2-1; D might be TRBD1 or TRBD2, each matching 5 bases. The V gene lost 2 bases and the J gene lost 0 bases, with 8 bases spanning the gap. CDR1 and CDR2 (germline): SGHTA, FQGTGA. The CDR3 length is 15 residues. This CDR3 reads CASSLRDASYNEQFF. CDR3 DNA: TGTGCCAGCAGCTTACGGGACGCCTCCTACAATGAGCAGTTCTTC.

Many counts were recorded for this clonotype. The chain joins TRBV3-1 to TRBJ2-1; 7 bases are shared with TRBD2. The V and J ends lost 6 bases and 4 bases, in that order; junction bases with no gene match: 12. The germline gives CDR1 LGHDT, CDR2 YNNKEL (reference sequence). CDR3 size: 16 residues. CDR3 coding DNA: TGTGCCAGCAGTCTCTTCGCGGGAGCGAGGTACAATGAGCAGTTCTTC. Amino acids: CASSLFAGARYNEQFF.

This clonotype was detected ten times or more. The chain has TRBV11-1 and TRBJ1-1; D remains ambiguous. V shed 1 base and J shed 0 bases, with 3 bases lying between them. CDR3 length: 13 amino acids. CDR1 is SGHAT, CDR2 FQDESV, per germline (reference sequence). The CDR3 region has the DNA TGTGCCAGCAGCTTAGTCGTGAACACTGAAGCTTTCTTT. It specifies CASSLVVNTEAFF.

This clonotype was observed many times. The chain couples TRBV30 to TRBJ2-7, with D perhaps matching TRBD2 (5 bases). The V gene's germline CDR1 is GTSNPN and CDR2 SVGIG (reference sequence). CDR3 length equals 13 residues. Trimming took 1 base from V and 7 from J, leaving 14 bases between them. The CDR3 region is CAWSALRLREQYF. CDR3 sequence (DNA): TGTGCCTGGAGTGCCCTCAGACTAAGGGAGCAGTACTTC. The entire variable domain, with the rest obtained from reference TRBV30 and TRBJ2-7, is as follows: SQTIHQWPATLVQPVGSPLSLECTVEGTSNPNLYWYRQAAGRGLQLLFYSVGIGQISSEVPQNLSASRPQDRQFILSSKKLLLSDSGFYLCAWSALRLREQYFGPGTRLTVT.

This clonotype has only a few counts. The chain joins TRBV30 to TRBJ2-2, with a tentative D call TRBD1 (5 bases). The length of the CDR3 is 15 residues. The ends were cut back, 2 bases at V and 5 bases at J, with 15 bases in the middle. Germline values: CDR1 GTSNPN, CDR2 SVGIG (reference sequence). The CDR3 is CAWSPSGYRTGELFF. The CDR3 DNA reads as TGTGCCTGGAGTCCATCAGGGTATCGGACCGGGGAGCTGTTTTTT.

In this sample, this clonotype turned up a few times. The junction departs from germline at one end; a sequencing error may be responsible. CDR3 in amino acids: CASSLTRNGQFF. Here the CDR3 DNA reads TGTGCCAGCAGTCTCACGCGGAATGGGCAGTTCTTC. The chain couples TRBV7-2 to TRBJ2-1; D not resolved. In germline, CDR1 is SGHTA, CDR2 FQGNSA. The CDR3 contains 12 residues.

The chain uses TRBV15 and TRBJ2-3; D remains unclear. This CDR3 is built from 16 residues. V was shortened by 0 bases and J by 3 bases, with 13 bases between the two germline ends. From germline, CDR1 is LNHNV and CDR2 YYDKDF (reference sequence). The CDR3 region is CATSRELKIRTDTQYF. As DNA, the CDR3 is TGTGCCACCAGCAGAGAATTAAAGATCCGGACAGATACGCAGTATTTT.

With respect to this clonotype: An end of the junction differs from the germline gene, which may be a read error. This chain uses TRBV27 with TRBJ1-5; no clear D gene. This CDR3 comprises 16 residues. In germline, CDR1 is MNHEY, CDR2 SMNVEV (reference sequence). The CDR3 sequence is CAISPDKGPWGQPQHF. The CDR3 coding sequence is TGTGCCATCAGTCCCGACAAGGGCCCCTGGGGTCAGCCCCAGCATTTT.

This clonotype was observed a handful of times. This chain joins TRBV19 and TRBJ2-2; a weak D match, TRBD1 (6 bases). The CDR3 totals 14 residues. The germline gives CDR1 LNHDA, CDR2 SQIVND (reference sequence). V shed 4 bases and J shed 5 bases, with 11 bases lying between them. CDR3 bases: TGTGCCAGTAGTACCACCACAGGGACCGGGGAGCTGTTTTTT. This encodes CASSTTTGTGELFF.

This clonotype was recorded many times. The chain links TRBV15 to TRBJ2-1; TRBD2 aligns across 11 bases. The ends lost 5 bases at V and 5 bases at J; junction bases unmatched: 2. This CDR3 spans 14 amino acids. Germline-derived CDR1 and CDR2 are LNHNV and YYDKDF (reference sequence). The CDR3 region is CATSSSGRNNEQFF. The CDR3 nucleotides are TGTGCCACCAGCTCTAGCGGGAGGAACAATGAGCAGTTCTTC.

This clonotype was found many times. The V call is TRBV2, the J call TRBJ2-5; the D gene is possibly TRBD1 (5 bases). CDR3 length equals 14 residues. Trimming took 7 bases from V and 5 from J, leaving 17 bases between them. Germline CDR1 SNHLY, CDR2 FYNNEI. The CDR3 DNA reads TGTGCCAGCAACGTTTTGGGGCTCCGGGAGACCCAGTACTTC. This gives the protein CASNVLGLRETQYF.

This clonotype has a count of ten or more. This rearrangement joins TRBV11-2 to TRBJ2-5; D uncertain. Per germline, CDR1 SGHAT and CDR2 FQNNGV. V lost 11 bases to trimming and J lost 0 bases, with 16 bases between them. This CDR3 region has 14 residues. The CDR3 spells CASVEGPHQETQYF. For the CDR3, the DNA is TGTGCCTCCGTAGAAGGGCCCCACCAAGAGACCCAGTACTTC.

Ten or more counts support this clonotype. The J gene is TRBJ2-1, the V gene TRBV4-1; D is possibly TRBD1 or TRBD2 (5 bases each). CDR3 length equals 15 residues. The germline gives CDR1 MGHRA, CDR2 YSYEKL. The ends were cut back, 1 base at V and 6 bases at J, with 13 bases in the middle. In DNA form, the CDR3 reads TGCGCCAGCAGCCAAGGCGCAGGGAGAGGCAATGAGCAGTTCTTC. Its protein product is CASSQGAGRGNEQFF.

There are many counts of this clonotype. The chain uses TRBV28 and TRBJ2-7, with 9 bases fitting TRBD1. CDR3 size: 15 residues. V was clipped by 2 bases and J by 5 bases; unmatched bases: 7. Germline V lookup: CDR1 MDHEN, CDR2 SYDVKM. The CDR3 sequence is CASSLTGTGKNEQYF. CDR3 DNA sequence: TGTGCCAGCAGTTTAACCGGGACAGGGAAAAACGAGCAGTACTTC.

This clonotype was counted many times. The chain uses TRBV28 and TRBJ1-2; the match to TRBD1 covers 10 bases. This CDR3 comprises 14 residues. CDR1 and CDR2 (germline): MDHEN, SYDVKM. Germline trimming cut 6 bases from V and 8 bases from J; bases unmatched to any gene: 9. In DNA form, the CDR3 reads TGTGCCAGCAGCTGGGACAGGGGAAGGTACGGCTACACCTTC. Translated, it gives CASSWDRGRYGYTF.

This clonotype appeared many times. V and J are TRBV20-1 and TRBJ2-5, with TRBD2 as a possible D gene (8 bases). V lost 3 bases and J 2 bases, leaving 16 bases between the germline ends. CDR3 length equals 15 residues. The germline CDR1 and CDR2 sequences are DFQATT and SNEGSKA (reference sequence). CDR3 in amino acids: CSARTGTSYQETQYF. CDR3 DNA sequence: TGCAGTGCTAGGACAGGGACTAGTTATCAAGAGACCCAGTACTTC.

This clonotype was seen repeatedly, ten times or more. V usage is TRBV5-1 and J usage is TRBJ2-7; a weak D match, TRBD1 (6 bases). This CDR3 is built from 14 residues. Per germline, CDR1 SGHRS and CDR2 YFSETQ. Trimming removed 5 bases from V and 0 bases from J, with 12 bases in between. CDR3 protein: CASRTGPSSYEQYF. In DNA, the CDR3 is TGCGCCAGCAGGACAGGCCCTAGCTCCTACGAGCAGTACTTC.

This sequence joins TRBV10-3 and TRBJ2-7; D tentatively reads TRBD1 or TRBD2 (8 bases each). Trimming shortened V by 3 bases and J by 7 bases, and 22 bases separated the two germline ends. This CDR3 region has 16 residues. Germline CDR1 and CDR2: ENHRY and SYGVKD. For the CDR3, the DNA is TGTGCCATCAGTGAAAACTCGGGAGGGCAGGGGGCGGAGCAGTACTTC. This translates into CAISENSGGQGAEQYF.

The chain is built from TRBV20-1 and TRBJ1-6; D is possibly TRBD1 (6 bases). Germline lookup yields CDR1 DFQATT and CDR2 SNEGSKA (reference sequence). The V and J ends lost 0 bases and 9 bases respectively, with 18 bases between them. This CDR3 contains 16 residues. CDR3 bases: TGCAGTGCTAGAGACAGGGGTTGGGGAGAAAGTTCACCCCTCCACTTT. Its protein product is CSARDRGWGESSPLHF.